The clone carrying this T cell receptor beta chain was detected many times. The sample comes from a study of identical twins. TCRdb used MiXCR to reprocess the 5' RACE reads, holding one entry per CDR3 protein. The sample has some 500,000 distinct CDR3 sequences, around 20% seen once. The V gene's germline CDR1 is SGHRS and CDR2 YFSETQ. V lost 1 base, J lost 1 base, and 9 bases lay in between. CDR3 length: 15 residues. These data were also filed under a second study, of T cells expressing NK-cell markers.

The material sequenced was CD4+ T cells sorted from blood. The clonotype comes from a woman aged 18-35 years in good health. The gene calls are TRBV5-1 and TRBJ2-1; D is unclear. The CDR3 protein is CASSLQTPSYNEQFF. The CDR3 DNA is TGCGCCAGCAGCTTGCAAACCCCTTCCTACAATGAGCAGTTCTTC.